These 13 T cell receptor beta chains were all obtained from the same sample, sequenced in a study of blood T cells in healthy people across ages. The second PCR ran about 6 to 11 cycles with a sample-barcoded 5' primer and J-beta primers. TCRdb reprocessed the 5' RACE reads via MiXCR and lists one record per CDR3 protein. The sample has 1,500,000 or so distinct CDR3 sequences, 55% to 75% seen once; the top ten hold roughly 6.3%. Source material: blood. Receptors were obtained from a man aged 18 to 29 in good health.

This clonotype was observed a few times. V usage is TRBV11-2 and J usage is TRBJ2-3; D may match TRBD1 or TRBD2 (6 bases each). The CDR3 has 15 amino acids. CDR1 SGHAT and CDR2 FQNNGV come from the germline V gene. The V gene lost 5 bases and the J gene lost 5 bases, with 17 bases spanning the gap. CDR3 residues: CASSPLRGQKDTQYF. The CDR3 DNA reads TGTGCCAGCAGCCCACTCCGGGGGCAGAAAGATACGCAGTATTTT. Together with reference TRBV11-2 and TRBJ2-3, the CDR3 gives the full variable domain: EAGVAQSPRYKIIEKRQSVAFWCNPISGHATLYWYQQILGQGPKLLIQFQNNGVVDDSQLPKDRFSAERLKGVDSTLKIQPAKLEDSAVYLCASSPLRGQKDTQYFGPGTRLTVL.

The rearrangement uses TRBV12-3 or TRBV12-4 and TRBJ2-3; tentatively, D is TRBD2 (5 bases). Trimming cost V 0 bases and J 0 bases, with 10 bases left between them. This CDR3 contains 16 residues. The CDR3 here is CASSLAPSGSTDTQYF. CDR3 nucleotide sequence: TGTGCCAGCAGTTTAGCGCCCAGCGGAAGCACAGATACGCAGTATTTT.

The rearrangement uses TRBV15 and TRBJ2-7; tentative D call: TRBD2 (5 bases). The V gene lost 3 bases and the J gene lost 5 bases, with 11 bases spanning the gap. Germline values: CDR1 LNHNV, CDR2 YYDKDF (reference sequence). The CDR3 loop spans 13 amino acids. CDR3 nucleotide sequence: TGTGCCACCAGCAGTCCCGGGGTCGACGAGCAGTACTTC. Translated, it gives CATSSPGVDEQYF.

The CDR3 spells CASSSDPGLHEQYF. CDR3 nucleotide sequence: TGTGCCAGCAGCTCGGATCCAGGGCTCCACGAGCAGTACTTC. This chain joins TRBV7-2 and TRBJ2-4; TRBD1 is a possible D gene (5 bases). The end of the DNA fits TRBJ2-7 better, so the J call may be wrong. CDR1 and CDR2 (germline): SGHTA, FQGNSA. This CDR3 is 14 amino acids long.

The rearrangement uses TRBV20-1 and TRBJ2-5; D uncertain. Germline V gene lookup returns CDR1 DFQATT and CDR2 SNEGSKA (reference sequence). Trimming shortened V by 0 bases and J by 2 bases, and 10 bases separated the two germline ends. The CDR3 runs 14 residues. CDR3 DNA sequence: TGCAGTGCTAGAGATCTCGACTGGCAAGAGACCCAGTACTTC. It specifies CSARDLDWQETQYF.

DNA of the CDR3: TGTGCCAGCTCCCTTCGGGGACTAGAAACTACCCTGAGCACAGATACGCAGTATTTT. Protein product: CASSLRGLETTLSTDTQYF. The chain employs TRBV11-2 and TRBJ2-3; 8 nucleotides match TRBD2. Looked up from germline, CDR1 is SGHAT and CDR2 is FQNNGV. V trimming: 8 bases; J trimming: 0 bases; junction bases outside the gene matches: 19. The length of the CDR3 is 19 residues.

V usage is TRBV29-1 and J usage is TRBJ2-1; TRBD2 aligns across 9 bases. The CDR3 runs 14 residues. Losses at the gene ends were 3 bases for V and 7 bases for J; bases not matched to a gene: 7. In germline, CDR1 is SQVTM, CDR2 ANQGSEA. The CDR3 DNA reads as TGCAGCGTTGAGGGGCGGGGGGGTGGAAATGAGCAGTTCTTC. Its translation: CSVEGRGGGNEQFF.

The chain uses TRBV15 and TRBJ2-5, with 10 bases fitting TRBD1. The end of the DNA aligns better with TRBJ2-7, so the J call may be wrong. From germline, CDR1 is LNHNV and CDR2 YYDKDF (reference sequence). The CDR3 loop spans 13 amino acids. Here the CDR3 DNA reads TGTGCCACCAGCAGGGGACAGGGGAACGAGCAGTACTTC. It yields the protein CATSRGQGNEQYF.

J is TRBJ2-7 and V is TRBV11-2; D not resolved. Germline V CDR1 and CDR2: SGHAT, FQNNGV. The CDR3 totals 12 residues. Deletions cut 6 bases from V and 0 bases from J, with 6 bases between. CDR3 sequence: CASREVSYEQYF. DNA for the CDR3: TGTGCCAGCAGAGAGGTCTCCTACGAGCAGTACTTC.

This clonotype was detected only once. The chain links TRBV7-9 to TRBJ2-7, with TRBD1 as a possible D gene (5 bases). The assigned J gene may be wrong: the sequence end matches TRBJ2-5 better. The CDR3 spans 10 residues. Per germline, CDR1 SEHNR and CDR2 FQNEAQ (reference sequence). As DNA, the CDR3 is TGTGCCACCTGGGGCGAGACCCAGTACTTC. It yields the protein CATWGETQYF.

In its sample, this clonotype was seen a few times. The V and J genes are TRBV21-1 and TRBJ2-3; TRBD2, the D gene given by the table, was not confirmed from the DNA. TRBV21-1 constitutes a pseudogene. This CDR3 region has 22 residues. The DNA for the CDR3 is TGTGCCAGCAGCAAAGACCGATTACTCCGGGAAGCTAGCGGGCGAAGCACAGATACGCAGTATTTT. Its translation: CASSKDRLLREASGRSTDTQYF.

The J gene is TRBJ1-1, the V gene TRBV18, with no clear D. Germline CDR1 reads KGHSH; CDR2 reads LQKENI. The germline V and J ends were trimmed by 1 base and 4 bases, with 10 bases remaining between them. The CDR3 spans 14 residues. The CDR3 protein is CASSPRGRGTEAFF. CDR3 nucleotides: TGTGCCAGCTCACCACGGGGTCGGGGCACTGAAGCTTTCTTT.

The V call is TRBV10-3, the J call TRBJ2-7, with 8 bases fitting TRBD1. This CDR3 is 14 amino acids long. Germline V lookup: CDR1 ENHRY, CDR2 SYGVKD. V was clipped by 11 bases and J by 2 bases; unmatched bases: 11. In DNA form, the CDR3 reads TGTGCCTCTCGTACAGGGGGTACTACCTACGAGCAGTACTTC. Protein sequence: CASRTGGTTYEQYF.